These 24 T cell receptor beta chains came from one sample sequenced in a study of tumor and adjacent non-tumor tissue in lung cancer. A modified ARM-PCR protocol with three rounds of nested PCR amplified TCRbeta. TCRdb redid the calling of the multiplex PCR reads with MiXCR, one entry per CDR3 protein. This sample yields 60,000 to 100,000 distinct CDR3 sequences, of which over 60% are seen a single time; 30% to 50% belongs to the top ten. The template was RNA from unsorted bulk tissue. The normal lung tissue was taken more than 3 cm from the tumor edge. Material: distant non-tumor lung tissue. The receptors derive from a man between 65 and 85 years old with non-small cell lung cancer.

A note on this clonotype: One end of the junction is discordant with germline, which a read error may explain. The rearrangement uses TRBV11-2 and TRBJ2-2; weak D call: TRBD2 (5 bases). In germline, CDR1 is SGHAT, CDR2 FQNNGV. The CDR3 is 15 amino acids. The CDR3 loop is CASSLDLLNTGELYF. CDR3 DNA sequence: TGTGCCAGCAGCCTCGACTTATTGAACACCGGGGAGCTGTATTTT.

A word on this clonotype: This may arise from a read error, as a much more abundant clone is one base away. This chain links TRBV28 with TRBJ2-2; perhaps TRBD1 as D (6 bases). This CDR3 is 15 amino acids long. Germline assignment: CDR1 MDHEN and CDR2 SYDVKM. V gave up 5 bases and J gave up 3 bases, with 13 bases separating them. The DNA for the CDR3 is TGTGCCAGCAGTATGGCAGGGGTAGACACCGGGGAGCTGTTTTTT. Amino acids: CASSMAGVDTGELFF. The entire variable domain, with the rest obtained from reference TRBV28 and TRBJ2-2, is as follows: DVKVTQSSRYLVKRTGEKVFLECVQDMDHENMFWYRQDPGLGLRLIYFSYDVKMKEKGDIPEGYSVSREKKERFSLILESASTNQTSMYLCASSMAGVDTGELFFGEGSRLTVL.

Concerning this clonotype: The junction shows a germline mismatch at one end, possibly a read error. The gene calls are TRBV6-2 or TRBV6-3 and TRBJ2-2; TRBD1 aligns across 11 bases. Germline V lookup: CDR1 MNHEY, CDR2 SVGEGT. The length of the CDR3 is 15 residues. CDR3 in DNA: TGTGCCAACAGTCACGGGACAGGGGGCACCGGGGAGCTGTTTTTT. It is translated as CANSHGTGGTGELFF.

As to this clonotype: At one end the junction does not follow the germline gene, possibly because of a read error. This chain connects TRBV28 to TRBJ2-6; possibly TRBD1 for D (5 bases). Germline V CDR1 and CDR2: MDHEN, SYDVKM. There are 16 residues in the CDR3. The CDR3 DNA follows: TGTGACAGCAGTTCTCTCAGGGACTCTGGGGCCAACGTCCTGACTTTC. Translating gives CDSSSLRDSGANVLTF.

On this clonotype itself: In this CDR3 the conserved last residue, phenylalanine or tryptophan, is missing, so a read error is likely. The limits of the CDR3 on the DNA are not certain, so only TCRdb's listed CDR3 is given. The chain recombines TRBV11-1 with TRBJ2-7; no check of the table's D call, TRBD1, against the DNA was made. Germline V CDR1 and CDR2: SGHAT, FQDESV (reference sequence). The length of the CDR3 is 14 amino acids, counting both ends. This CDR3 reads CASSTRETTYEHYS.

Comment on this clonotype: With a much larger clone just one base away, this may be a read error. The CDR3 does not close with the conserved phenylalanine or tryptophan, likely indicating a read error. It is unclear where the CDR3 begins or ends on the DNA, so no DNA is shown, and the CDR3 is as TCRdb lists it. The J gene is TRBJ2-3, the V gene TRBV30; TRBD1, as called in the table, went unchecked against the DNA. Including both end residues, the CDR3 is 11 amino acids long. Germline-derived CDR1 and CDR2 are GTSNPN and SVGIG (reference sequence). The CDR3 sequence: CAWSRGTWPYS.

The chain joins TRBV4-1 to TRBJ2-2; tentatively, D is TRBD1 or TRBD2 (6 bases each). The CDR3 is made up of 20 amino acids. From germline, CDR1 is MGHRA and CDR2 YSYEKL. Trimming pared 6 bases from V and 7 bases from J, leaving 33 bases between. The CDR3 DNA reads as TGCGCCAGCAGAGCAAGAGGGTCTAGCTGGGGGCCGCGGGGATTCGGGGAGCTGTTTTTT. Amino acid sequence: CASRARGSSWGPRGFGELFF.

About this clonotype itself: The junction departs from the called germline gene at one end, perhaps through a read error. V and J are TRBV11-3 and TRBJ2-3, with TRBD2 as a possible D gene (5 bases). This CDR3 is built from 12 residues. CDR1 and CDR2 from the germline V gene are SGHNT and YENEEA. The chain's CDR3 is CTSNLTAVTQYF. As DNA, the CDR3 is TGTACCAGCAACTTAACAGCGGTTACGCAGTATTTT.

The chain combines TRBV4-2 with TRBJ1-1, with a tentative D call TRBD1 (5 bases). The V gene lost 5 bases and the J gene lost 5 bases, with 18 bases spanning the gap. The CDR3 contains 15 residues. The germline V gene encodes CDR1 LGHNA and CDR2 YNFKEQ. The CDR3 nucleotides read TGTGCCAGCAGCGAGGGGCTTGAGGGTGGTACTGAAGCTTTCTTT. Translated: CASSEGLEGGTEAFF.

With respect to this clonotype: The junction departs from germline at one end; a sequencing error may be responsible. V and J are TRBV29-1 and TRBJ2-2; TRBD2 matches 8 bases. The CDR3 contains 14 residues. Germline CDR1 SQVTM, CDR2 ANQGSEA. CDR3 coding DNA: TGCAGCGCATTAGGGACTAGTTTCACCGGGGAGGTGTTTTTT. Translating gives CSALGTSFTGEVFF.

As concerns this clonotype: This clone may be a read error of a much larger clone one base away. J is TRBJ1-1 and V is TRBV5-1; TRBD1 aligns across 7 bases. There are 16 residues in the CDR3. CDR1 is SGHRS and CDR2 is YFSETQ in the germline V gene. V shed 0 bases and J 0 bases; nucleotides not matched to a gene: 5. CDR3: CASSLASGTVNTEAFF. The DNA for the CDR3 is TGCGCCAGCAGCTTGGCGTCCGGGACAGTGAACACTGAAGCTTTCTTT.

This clonotype was counted between two and nine times. Being one base from a much bigger clone, this may be a read error. This chain connects TRBV12-3 or TRBV12-4 to TRBJ2-1, with 8 bases lining up with TRBD1. This CDR3 region has 15 residues. This CDR3 is CTSSPSRGLYNEQFF. As DNA, the CDR3 is TGTACCAGCAGTCCCAGCAGGGGGCTATACAATGAGCAGTTCTTC.

J is TRBJ2-2 and V is TRBV11-3; no clear D gene. CDR3 length equals 16 residues. Deletions cut 5 bases from V and 5 bases from J, with 18 bases between. The germline gives CDR1 SGHNT, CDR2 YENEEA. The CDR3 here is CASSRLLERKTGELFF. The DNA of the CDR3 is TGTGCCAGCAGCCGCCTACTTGAGAGAAAGACCGGGGAGCTGTTTTTT.

With regard to this clonotype: The junction and the germline gene differ at one end; a read error may be behind it. V is TRBV11-3 and J is TRBJ2-1; no clear D gene. Germline assignment: CDR1 SGHNT and CDR2 YENEEA. The CDR3 consists of 14 residues. The CDR3 protein is CATSSDPSYNEQFF. The CDR3 nucleotides are TGTGCCACCAGCTCAGATCCCTCCTATAATGAGCAGTTCTTC.

The sample holds a few counts of this clonotype. This sequence joins TRBV5-1 and TRBJ2-7; D is undetermined. This CDR3 spans 13 amino acids. With 4 bases removed from V and 7 bases from J, the gap between germline ends came to 15 bases. Germline CDR1 SGHRS, CDR2 YFSETQ. For the CDR3, the DNA is TGCGCCAGCAGCAGAGAAGACACCCTGGAGCAGTACTTC. It encodes CASSREDTLEQYF.

This clonotype was found a few times. This chain links TRBV25-1 with TRBJ2-5; D is unresolved. V was pared by 3 bases and J by 10 bases, with 15 bases between. The CDR3 has 13 amino acids. The germline gives CDR1 MGHDK, CDR2 SYGVNS. CDR3 coding DNA: TGTGCCAGCAGTGACGTCAGCGCTGGGGACCAGTACTTC. Translating it yields CASSDVSAGDQYF. Variable domain in full (rest from reference TRBV25-1 and TRBJ2-5): EADIYQTPRYLVIGTGKKITLECSQTMGHDKMYWYQQDPGMELHLIHYSYGVNSTEKGDLSSESTVSRIRTEHFPLTLESARPSHTSQYLCASSDVSAGDQYFGPGTRLLVL.

The rearrangement links TRBV20-1 to TRBJ2-1; 8 bases map to TRBD2. The CDR3 is 16 residues long. Unmatched junction bases numbered 10, after V lost 4 bases and J lost 2 bases. Per the germline V gene, CDR1 is DFQATT and CDR2 is SNEGSKA (reference sequence). In DNA, the CDR3 is TGCAGTGCTACCTCCTCACTAGCGGAGACCTACAATGAGCAGTTCTTC. The encoded protein is CSATSSLAETYNEQFF.

On this clonotype itself: With a much larger clone just one base away, this may be a read error. The V and J genes are TRBV28 and TRBJ1-1; 10 bases map to TRBD1. The V gene's germline CDR1 is MDHEN and CDR2 SYDVKM. The CDR3 contains 16 residues. The CDR3 spells CTSSLAGTGARTEAFF. The CDR3 nucleotides are TGTACCAGCAGTTTAGCCGGGACAGGGGCTAGGACTGAAGCTTTCTTT. The full variable domain, in which reference TRBV28 and TRBJ1-1 provide the parts outside the CDR3, is DVKVTQSSRYLVKRTGEKVFLECVQDMDHENMFWYRQDPGLGLRLIYFSYDVKMKEKGDIPEGYSVSREKKERFSLILESASTNQTSMYLCTSSLAGTGARTEAFFGQGTRLTVV.

This sequence joins TRBV4-2 and TRBJ2-6; D is possibly TRBD2 (5 bases). The germline V gene encodes CDR1 LGHNA and CDR2 YNFKEQ. The CDR3 covers 16 residues. Trimming removed 4 bases from V and 1 base from J, with 11 bases in between. The CDR3 DNA is TGTGCCAGCAGCCTCGAGTCGGGATCTGGGGCCAACGTCCTGACTTTC. It specifies CASSLESGSGANVLTF.

Concerning this clonotype itself: No conserved phenylalanine or tryptophan ends this CDR3, so it is likely a read error. No DNA is shown, since the ends of the CDR3 on it are uncertain; the CDR3 is the one TCRdb lists. The CDR3 sequence: CASSLVGETQYL. The V and J genes are TRBV7-9 and TRBJ2-5. Germline V gene data show CDR1 as SEHNR and CDR2 as FQNEAQ (reference sequence). A total of 12 residues make up the CDR3, ends included.

The rearrangement joins TRBV4-3 to TRBJ2-2; 10 positions agree with TRBD2. The germline V gene has CDR1 LGHNA and CDR2 YSLEER. The CDR3 is 16 amino acids. Losses at the gene ends were 10 bases for V and 8 bases for J; bases not matched to a gene: 16. The chain's CDR3 is CAISLITSGMLGELFF. In nucleotides, the CDR3 is TGCGCCATCAGTCTTATAACTAGCGGGATGCTGGGGGAGCTGTTTTTT.

This clonotype was seen ten or more times. J is TRBJ1-5 and V is TRBV6-1, with TRBD1 identical over 9 bases. The trim removed 5 bases at V and 0 bases at J, leaving 14 bases unmatched. The CDR3 runs to 19 residues. The V gene's germline CDR1 is MNHNS and CDR2 SASEGT. The CDR3 region is CASSNKFPGQGSSNQPQHF. In DNA, the CDR3 is TGTGCCAGCAGTAATAAGTTTCCGGGACAGGGAAGTAGCAATCAGCCCCAGCATTTT.

In regard to this clonotype: A read error is likely, as this CDR3 ends without the conserved phenylalanine or tryptophan. V usage is TRBV11-3 and J usage is TRBJ2-3, with 7 bases matching TRBD1. Germline CDR1 reads SGHNT; CDR2 reads YENEEA. The CDR3 covers 15 residues. The CDR3: CASSSRQGATDMQYL. The CDR3, as DNA: TGTGCCAGCAGCTCAAGACAGGGAGCCACAGATATGCAGTATTTA.

Regarding this clonotype: Its ends do not fully match the called genes, so a read error is possible. This chain connects TRBV11-1 to TRBJ2-7, with D uncertain. Per germline, CDR1 SGHAT and CDR2 FQDESV (reference sequence). This CDR3 comprises 15 residues. The CDR3 DNA is TGTGCCAGCAGGTTAGAAGCTTCTACCTCCCACGAGCAGTACTTC. This codes for CASRLEASTSHEQYF.